This T cell receptor (beta chain) was found in a study of T cell responses to AZD1222 COVID-19 vaccine. The table came from immunoSEQ multiplex PCR; TCRdb's copy has only in-frame clones and leaves some out. The sample lists around 120,000 clones; about 90% were seen once. This clone was detected once. Trimming removed 5 bases at V and 6 bases at J, with 16 bases between. Looked up from germline, CDR1 is MDHEN and CDR2 is SYDVKM. CDR3 size: 14 residues. J is TRBJ2-5 and V is TRBV28; the D gene is possibly TRBD1 (8 bases). This clonotype was sampled from an adult in good health. The specimen was peripheral blood, collected on day 0 of AZD1222 vaccination. The CDR3 spells CASSPTGGGKTQYF. The DNA for the CDR3 is TGTGCCAGCAGTCCCACAGGGGGGGGAAAGACCCAGTACTTC.